This T cell receptor (beta chain) is drawn from a study of blood T cell repertoires in COVID-19. Study at large: Specimens from acute and convalescent COVID-19 originated in the United States, Italy and Spain.

In the authors' workflow: Counts of nucleated cells, estimated from reference gene primer amplification, were obtained. TCRdb keeps only in-frame clones here, not all; method: immunoSEQ multiplex PCR. The V and J calls and clone size come from that table; D and trimming were worked out from the DNA. The sample contains about 200,000 clones, under 80% of which appear only once. Per the germline V gene, CDR1 is SEHNR and CDR2 is FQNEAQ (reference sequence). V lost 1 base to trimming and J lost 2 bases, with 2 bases between them. The CDR3 is 12 residues long. This sequence originates from a man between 45 and 60 years old who had recovered from COVID-19. Sequencing input: peripheral blood. V usage is TRBV7-9 and J usage is TRBJ2-5; no definite D call. Here the CDR3 reads CASSLVQETQYF. In nucleotides, the CDR3 is TGTGCCAGCAGCTTAGTACAAGAGACCCAGTACTTC. Filled out from reference TRBV7-9 and TRBJ2-5, the complete variable domain reads DTGVSQNPRHKITKRGQNVTFRCDPISEHNRLYWYRQTLGQGPEFLTYFQNEAQLEKSRLLSDRFSAERPKGSFSTLEIQRTEQGDSAMYLCASSLVQETQYFGPGTRLLVL.